This entry lists 2 T cell receptor beta chains sequenced from one sample in a study of T cell responses to AZD1222 COVID-19 vaccine. Libraries were prepared by immunoSEQ multiplex PCR; TCRdb keeps only in-frame clonotypes and omits some of them. The repertoire holds 120,000 or so clones, 88% seen once, with approximately 19% in the top ten. The sequencing here drew on peripheral blood, taken on day 0 of MenACWY control vaccination. The receptors were sampled from an adult in good health.

The chain is built from TRBV7-3 and TRBJ1-3; TRBD1 might be the D (5 bases). The germline V gene encodes CDR1 SGHTA and CDR2 FQGTGA. The V end lost 2 bases, the J end lost 3 bases, and 11 bases lay between the germline ends. The CDR3 has 15 residues. The CDR3 bases are TGTGCCAGCAGCTTACAGGGTGGGGTTGGAAACACCATATATTTT. Amino acid sequence: CASSLQGGVGNTIYF.

As regards this clone: Sequence at one end of the junction differs from germline and may be a read error. This chain joins TRBV15 and TRBJ1-1; tentative D call: TRBD1 (6 bases). Germline lookup yields CDR1 LNHNV and CDR2 YYDKDF (reference sequence). This CDR3 has 13 amino acids. For the CDR3, the DNA is TGTGCCACCAGCAGCCTAACCGGGACACCCCTTTCTTTT. Encoded protein: CATSSLTGTPLSF. The variable domain in full, with the rest retrieved from reference TRBV15 and TRBJ1-1, is DAMVIQNPRYQVTQFGKPVTLSCSQTLNHNVMYWYQQKSSQAPKLLFHYYDKDFNNEADTPDNFQSRRPNTSFCFLDIRSPGLGDTAMYLCATSSLTGTPLSFGQGTRLTVV.